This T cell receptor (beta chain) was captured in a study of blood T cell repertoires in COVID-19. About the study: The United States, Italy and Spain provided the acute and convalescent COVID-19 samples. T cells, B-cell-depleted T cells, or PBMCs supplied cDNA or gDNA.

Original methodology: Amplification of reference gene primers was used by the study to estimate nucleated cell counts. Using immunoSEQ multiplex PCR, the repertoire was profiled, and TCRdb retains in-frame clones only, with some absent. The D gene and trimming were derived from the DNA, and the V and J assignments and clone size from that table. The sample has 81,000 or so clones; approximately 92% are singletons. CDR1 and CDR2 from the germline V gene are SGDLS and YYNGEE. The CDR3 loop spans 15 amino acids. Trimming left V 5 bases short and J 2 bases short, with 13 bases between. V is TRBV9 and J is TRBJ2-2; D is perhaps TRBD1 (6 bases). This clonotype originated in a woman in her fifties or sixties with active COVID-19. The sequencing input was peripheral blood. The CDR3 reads CASRTGATNTGELFF. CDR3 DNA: TGTGCCAGCAGGACAGGAGCTACTAACACCGGGGAGCTGTTTTTT.